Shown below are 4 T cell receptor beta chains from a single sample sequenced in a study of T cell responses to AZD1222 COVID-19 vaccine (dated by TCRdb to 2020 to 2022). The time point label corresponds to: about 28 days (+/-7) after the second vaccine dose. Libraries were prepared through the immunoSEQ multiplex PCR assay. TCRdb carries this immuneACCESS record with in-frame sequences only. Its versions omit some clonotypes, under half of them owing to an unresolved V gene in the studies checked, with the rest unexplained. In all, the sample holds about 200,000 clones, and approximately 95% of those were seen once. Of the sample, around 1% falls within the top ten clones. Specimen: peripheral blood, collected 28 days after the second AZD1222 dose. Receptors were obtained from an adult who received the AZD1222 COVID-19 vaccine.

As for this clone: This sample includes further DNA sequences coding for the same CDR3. In nucleotides, the CDR3 is TGTGCCAGCAGTTTCCGGCAGCCCCAGCATTTT. It encodes CASSFRQPQHF. V is TRBV28 and J is TRBJ1-5; D unclear. V shed 3 bases and J shed 7 bases, with 4 bases lying between them. CDR3 length: 11 amino acids. Germline V gives CDR1 MDHEN, CDR2 SYDVKM.

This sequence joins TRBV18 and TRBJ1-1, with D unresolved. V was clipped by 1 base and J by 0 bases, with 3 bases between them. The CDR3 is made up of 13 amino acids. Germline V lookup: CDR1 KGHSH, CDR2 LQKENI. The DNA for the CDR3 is TGTGCCAGCTCACCACAGGTGAACACTGAAGCTTTCTTT. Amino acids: CASSPQVNTEAFF.

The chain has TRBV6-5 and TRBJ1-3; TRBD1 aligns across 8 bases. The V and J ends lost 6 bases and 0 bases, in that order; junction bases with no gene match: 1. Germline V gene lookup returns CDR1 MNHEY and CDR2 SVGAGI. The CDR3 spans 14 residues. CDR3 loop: CASRTGGSGNTIYF. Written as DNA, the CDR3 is TGTGCCAGCAGAACAGGGGGCTCTGGAAACACCATATATTTT.

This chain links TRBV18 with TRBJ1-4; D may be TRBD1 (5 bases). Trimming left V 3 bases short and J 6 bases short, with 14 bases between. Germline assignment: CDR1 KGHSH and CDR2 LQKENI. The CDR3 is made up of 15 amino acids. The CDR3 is CASSPRGGSDEKLFF. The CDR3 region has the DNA TGTGCCAGCTCACCCCGTGGGGGGTCAGATGAAAAACTGTTTTTT.